This entry lists 25 T cell receptor beta chains sequenced from one sample in a study of CD4 T cells in relation to SARS-CoV-2 and coronaviruses (dated by TCRdb to the early 2020s). Library prep was done by the immunoSEQ multiplex PCR assay. TCRdb took this table from immuneACCESS and kept in-frame rearrangements with V and J called. Such tables lack part of the clones; where checked against another copy, unresolved V genes explain under half of the gap, and the rest is unexplained. The sample table records around 56,000 clones; around 86% of these occur just once. Around 1.3% of the sample is taken by the ten largest. CD4+ T cells from unexposed donors were collected before the COVID-19 pandemic (2011-2018). The sample was memory CD4+ T cells from PBMCs. The cell subset or site label, as the study defines it: memory (non-naive) CD4+ T cells. These receptors all come from a human donor in good health.

This rearrangement joins TRBV28 to TRBJ1-2, with 11 bases aligning to TRBD1. Germline CDR1 MDHEN, CDR2 SYDVKM. Germline trimming cut 6 bases from V and 1 base from J; bases unmatched to any gene: 10. The CDR3 has 17 residues. The CDR3 nucleotides read TGTGCCAGCAGAGTAATCGGACAGGGGGCGATTAACTATGGCTACACCTTC. It yields the protein CASRVIGQGAINYGYTF.

The V call is TRBV18, the J call TRBJ2-7; D gene ambiguous. The V end was cut by 1 base, the J end by 2 bases, with 6 bases between. The CDR3 contains 13 residues. Germline values: CDR1 KGHSH, CDR2 LQKENI. This CDR3 is CASSPLPAYEQYF. The CDR3 DNA sequence: TGTGCCAGCTCACCACTTCCGGCCTACGAGCAGTACTTC.

V gene TRBV27 combines with J gene TRBJ2-7, with TRBD1 matching 10 bases. This CDR3 has 15 amino acids. The germline V gene has CDR1 MNHEY and CDR2 SMNVEV (reference sequence). V trimming: 2 bases; J trimming: 4 bases; junction bases outside the gene matches: 5. The CDR3 region has the DNA TGTGCCAGCAGTTTAGGGCGACAGGGGGCTTACGAGCAGTACTTC. Its protein product is CASSLGRQGAYEQYF.

The chain couples TRBV19 to TRBJ2-7, with 9 bases identical to TRBD1. CDR3 length equals 15 residues. The germline CDR1 and CDR2 sequences are LNHDA and SQIVND (reference sequence). The V gene end was trimmed by 6 bases and the J gene end by 4 bases; junction bases not matched to a gene: 10. The CDR3 protein is CASSEPGTGKYEQYF. The CDR3 DNA sequence: TGTGCCAGTAGCGAACCCGGGACAGGGAAATACGAGCAGTACTTC. The full variable domain, rest sourced from reference TRBV19 and TRBJ2-7, is DGGITQSPKYLFRKEGQNVTLSCEQNLNHDAMYWYRQDPGQGLRLIYYSQIVNDFQKGDIAEGYSVSREKKESFPLTVTSAQKNPTAFYLCASSEPGTGKYEQYFGPGTRLTVT.

This sequence joins TRBV6-4 and TRBJ2-2, with D unresolved. Per germline, CDR1 MRHNA and CDR2 SNTAGT. This CDR3 contains 13 residues. V lost 0 bases and J lost 4, with 3 bases in between. The CDR3 loop is CASSDSSTGELFF. The CDR3 bases are TGTGCCAGCAGTGACTCAAGCACCGGGGAGCTGTTTTTT.

This clone turned up a few times. This chain links TRBV6-1 with TRBJ2-4, with TRBD1 as a possible D gene (6 bases). CDR1 and CDR2 from the germline V gene are MNHNS and SASEGT. Trimming removed 3 bases at V and 3 bases at J, with 18 bases between. The CDR3 sequence is 17 residues long. CDR3 DNA sequence: TGTGCCAGCAGTGAGAGGGTTAGGGGGTCGGACAAAAACATTCAGTACTTC. Amino acids: CASSERVRGSDKNIQYF.

The chain uses TRBV6-1 and TRBJ2-1, with 11 bases matching TRBD2. Germline values: CDR1 MNHNS, CDR2 SASEGT. The CDR3 consists of 17 residues. Germline trimming cut 3 bases from V and 3 bases from J; bases unmatched to any gene: 7. The CDR3 here is CASSENRLAGRYNEQFF. In DNA form, the CDR3 reads TGTGCCAGCAGTGAGAACCGACTAGCGGGACGCTACAATGAGCAGTTCTTC.

This chain uses TRBV18 with TRBJ1-3, with D perhaps matching TRBD1 (5 bases). The CDR3 spans 15 residues. Deletions cut 6 bases from V and 4 bases from J, with 16 bases between. In germline, CDR1 is KGHSH, CDR2 LQKENI. The CDR3 sequence is CASSPPGARGNTIYF. For the CDR3, the DNA is TGTGCCAGCTCCCCGCCCGGGGCGAGAGGAAACACCATATATTTT.

This clone occurred once. The chain uses TRBV19 and TRBJ2-2; TRBD2 aligns across 9 bases. The CDR3 totals 19 residues. Trimming removed 4 bases from V and 1 base from J; junction bases left unmatched: 13. CDR1 and CDR2 from the germline V gene are LNHDA and SQIVND (reference sequence). The CDR3: CASSTPRRLAEMNTGELFF. The CDR3, as DNA: TGTGCCAGTAGTACCCCCCGCCGACTAGCGGAGATGAACACCGGGGAGCTGTTTTTT.

The chain links TRBV4-2 to TRBJ1-1, with D uncertain. The germline V gene has CDR1 LGHNA and CDR2 YNFKEQ. Trimming removed 1 base from V and 0 bases from J, with 12 bases in between. The CDR3 is 16 residues long. CDR3 bases: TGTGCCAGCAGCCAAGGAATACGGCCAATGAACACTGAAGCTTTCTTT. It specifies CASSQGIRPMNTEAFF.

The chain carries TRBV10-3 and TRBJ1-1; D not certain. In germline, CDR1 is ENHRY, CDR2 SYGVKD. This CDR3 has 15 amino acids. V shed 0 bases and J shed 5 bases, with 13 bases lying between them. The CDR3 region has the DNA TGTGCCATCAGTGAGTCGCCGGGCCCAGAGACTGAAGCTTTCTTT. Its protein product is CAISESPGPETEAFF.

The chain is built from TRBV18 and TRBJ2-1; no reliable D call. In germline, CDR1 is KGHSH, CDR2 LQKENI. CDR3 length equals 15 residues. V lost 5 bases and J lost 4, with 15 bases in between. CDR3 in DNA: TGTGCCAGCTCAACTCTGCCCGACCAATACAATGAGCAGTTCTTC. The encoded protein is CASSTLPDQYNEQFF.

The chain joins TRBV6-1 to TRBJ2-7; TRBD2 matches 8 bases. The CDR3 has 14 amino acids. Germline-derived CDR1 and CDR2 are MNHNS and SASEGT. V trimming: 1 base; J trimming: 4 bases; junction bases outside the gene matches: 3. Here the CDR3 reads CASSEVGGGYEQYF. The CDR3, as DNA: TGTGCCAGCAGTGAAGTGGGCGGGGGGTACGAGCAGTACTTC.

The rearrangement uses TRBV6-1 and TRBJ1-5; D unresolved. Trimming stripped 1 base from V and 0 bases from J, with 7 bases between. This CDR3 region has 15 residues. Looked up from germline, CDR1 is MNHNS and CDR2 is SASEGT. The CDR3 coding sequence is TGTGCCAGCAGTGAAGGCTACCTTAGCAATCAGCCCCAGCATTTT. It translates to CASSEGYLSNQPQHF.

The chain employs TRBV27 and TRBJ2-6; 9 bases align to TRBD1. This CDR3 is built from 18 residues. After removal of 6 bases from V and 4 bases from J, the junction contained 13 bases not matched to a gene. Germline CDR1 MNHEY, CDR2 SMNVEV (reference sequence). CDR3 in amino acids: CASSRSGQGTWGANVLTF. In nucleotides, the CDR3 is TGTGCCAGCAGCCGCTCAGGACAGGGGACGTGGGGGGCCAACGTCCTGACTTTC. Full variable domain (rest looked up from reference TRBV27 and TRBJ2-6): EAQVTQNPRYLITVTGKKLTVTCSQNMNHEYMSWYRQDPGLGLRQIYYSMNVEVTDKGDVPEGYKVSRKEKRNFPLILESPSPNQTSLYFCASSRSGQGTWGANVLTFGAGSRLTVL.

V is TRBV19 and J is TRBJ2-7; no clear D gene. The CDR3 spans 14 residues. Germline V lookup: CDR1 LNHDA, CDR2 SQIVND (reference sequence). Trimming shortened V by 1 base and J by 7 bases, and 14 bases separated the two germline ends. Here the CDR3 DNA reads TGTGCCAGTAGTATAGTCAACAGACCTACGGAGCAGTACTTC. Translated: CASSIVNRPTEQYF.

The chain joins TRBV5-1 to TRBJ2-5, with 9 bases that match TRBD2. The J segment lost 4 bases and the V segment lost 2 bases, leaving 6 bases of the junction unmatched. This CDR3 contains 15 residues. Germline V gene sequence: CDR1 SGHRS, CDR2 YFSETQ. CDR3 DNA sequence: TGCGCCAGCAGCTTTGGCGGGAGGGGGGCAGAGACCCAGTACTTC. Its protein is CASSFGGRGAETQYF.

This chain connects TRBV7-2 to TRBJ1-6, with D hard to call. The CDR3 spans 15 residues. Germline V lookup: CDR1 SGHTA, CDR2 FQGNSA. Between the trimmed V and J ends, which lost 8 bases and 2 bases, there was a span of 13 bases. The CDR3 bases are TGTGCCAGCTCCCCATCCGGGACCTATAATTCACCCCTCCACTTT. It yields the protein CASSPSGTYNSPLHF.

CDR3 protein: CASSQGQGRTGELFF. CDR3 coding DNA: TGTGCCAGCAGCCAGGGACAGGGCAGAACCGGGGAGCTGTTTTTT. This chain uses TRBV14 with TRBJ2-2; 9 bases fit TRBD1. With V trimmed by 3 bases and J by 5 bases, 4 bases remained unmatched. This CDR3 spans 15 amino acids. Germline assignment: CDR1 SGHDN and CDR2 FVKESK.

CDR3 nucleotide sequence: TGTGCCAGCAGTTTAGGGGGGGGTTACTCCTACGAGCAGTACTTC. This codes for CASSLGGGYSYEQYF. J is TRBJ2-7 and V is TRBV28, with 7 nucleotides matching TRBD2. The J segment lost 0 bases and the V segment lost 2 bases, leaving 4 bases of the junction unmatched. Germline V CDR1 and CDR2: MDHEN, SYDVKM. CDR3 length: 15 residues.

The rearrangement uses TRBV4-2 and TRBJ1-2; D uncertain. V lost 0 bases and J 7 bases, leaving 15 bases between the germline ends. Germline assignment: CDR1 LGHNA and CDR2 YNFKEQ. This CDR3 is 15 amino acids long. The CDR3 here is CASSQEGGVITGYTF. CDR3 coding DNA: TGTGCCAGCAGCCAAGAGGGCGGGGTAATTACTGGCTACACCTTC.

This chain uses TRBV9 with TRBJ2-7; a weak D match, TRBD2 (6 bases). The length of the CDR3 is 15 residues. V was pared by 2 bases and J by 2 bases, with 14 bases between. Germline V CDR1 and CDR2: SGDLS, YYNGEE. CDR3 bases: TGTGCCAGCAGCGTCGGACTACCCGCAGCCTACGAGCAGTACTTC. This sequence encodes CASSVGLPAAYEQYF.

The chain couples TRBV2 to TRBJ2-3, with D perhaps matching TRBD2 (6 bases). Germline V gives CDR1 SNHLY, CDR2 FYNNEI. CDR3 size: 12 residues. V lost 3 bases to trimming and J lost 8 bases, with 9 bases between them. This CDR3 is CASSEQAGTQYF. DNA for the CDR3: TGTGCCAGCAGTGAGCAAGCGGGTACGCAGTATTTT. The whole variable domain, remainder taken from reference TRBV2 and TRBJ2-3, is EPEVTQTPSHQVTQMGQEVILRCVPISNHLYFYWYRQILGQKVEFLVSFYNNEISEKSEIFDDQFSVERPDGSNFTLKIRSTKLEDSAMYFCASSEQAGTQYFGPGTRLTVL.

The rearrangement links TRBV28 to TRBJ1-2; 7 nucleotides align to TRBD1. Germline V gene lookup returns CDR1 MDHEN and CDR2 SYDVKM. The junction had 5 bases not matched to a gene; V was cut back by 3 bases and J by 7 bases. The length of the CDR3 is 13 residues. CDR3 region: CASSLVGGGGYTF. CDR3 nucleotides: TGTGCCAGCAGTTTGGTAGGGGGCGGTGGCTACACCTTC.

The V and J genes are TRBV16 and TRBJ2-2; 9 nucleotides line up with TRBD2. This CDR3 spans 15 amino acids. The V segment lost 4 bases and the J segment 5 bases; nucleotides outside the gene matches: 5. In germline, CDR1 is KGHSY, CDR2 FQNENV. The CDR3 spells CASSPSAGGTGELFF. The CDR3 nucleotides read TGTGCCAGCAGCCCATCAGCGGGAGGAACCGGGGAGCTGTTTTTT.